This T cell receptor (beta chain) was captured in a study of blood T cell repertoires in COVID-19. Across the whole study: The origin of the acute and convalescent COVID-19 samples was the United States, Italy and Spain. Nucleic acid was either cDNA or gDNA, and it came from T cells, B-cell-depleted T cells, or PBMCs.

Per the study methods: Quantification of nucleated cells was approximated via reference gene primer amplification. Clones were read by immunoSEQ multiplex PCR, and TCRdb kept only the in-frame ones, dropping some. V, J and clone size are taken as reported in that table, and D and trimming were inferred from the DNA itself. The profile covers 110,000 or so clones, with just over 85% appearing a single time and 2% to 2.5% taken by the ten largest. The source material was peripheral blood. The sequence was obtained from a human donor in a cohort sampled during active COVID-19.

In DNA, the CDR3 is TGTGCCAGCAGCTCACTACAGGGAGTACTAGAAAAACTGTTTTTT. This sequence encodes CASSSLQGVLEKLFF. This chain links TRBV7-9 with TRBJ1-4, with TRBD1 as a possible D gene (6 bases). V was trimmed by 4 bases and J by 8 bases, leaving 17 bases between them. CDR1 is SEHNR, CDR2 FQNEAQ, per germline (reference sequence). The length of the CDR3 is 15 residues.